The source of this T cell receptor beta chain is a study of cytomegalovirus exposure and HLA in healthy donors. PCR was performed using 60 Vbeta and 13 Jbeta primers. Data came from immunoSEQ multiplex PCR; TCRdb stores just in-frame clones and leaves some out. The sample includes under 150,000 clones, roughly three fifths of them seen just once. This CDR3 is built from 13 residues. Germline CDR1 is GTSNPN and CDR2 is SVGIG (reference sequence). This clonotype was sampled from a woman between 40 and 50 years old in good health and CMV-seronegative. Sequenced input: PBMCs. V is TRBV30 and J is TRBJ2-5; TRBD2 might be the D (7 bases). The J call is in doubt because the DNA end fits TRBJ2-7 better. The CDR3 region is CAWNRGGRNEQYF. The CDR3 DNA sequence: TGTGCCTGGAATAGGGGGGGGCGGAACGAGCAGTACTTC.